A single sample gave rise to the 5 T cell receptor beta chains below, sequenced in a study of cytomegalovirus exposure and HLA in healthy donors. PCR was performed using 60 Vbeta and 13 Jbeta primers. The protocol was immunoSEQ multiplex PCR, while the TCRdb copy is restricted to in-frame clones and leaves out a portion. The sample holds about 150,000 clones, approximately 75% seen once. Sequencing was done on a sample of PBMCs. These receptors came from a man aged 18 to 30 in good health and CMV-seronegative.

This clone was recorded once. The rearrangement links TRBV5-1 to TRBJ2-2; D is uncertain. Germline CDR1 and CDR2: SGHRS and YFSETQ. The CDR3 is 16 amino acids. The V and J ends lost 4 bases and 0 bases respectively, with 13 bases between them. The CDR3, as DNA: TGCGCCAGCAGCCCTGTGGCGGCAGCGAACACCGGGGAGCTGTTTTTT. Encoded protein: CASSPVAAANTGELFF. Full variable domain (missing parts from reference TRBV5-1 and TRBJ2-2): KAGVTQTPRYLIKTRGQQVTLSCSPISGHRSVSWYQQTPGQGLQFLFEYFSETQRNKGNFPGRFSGRQFSNSRSEMNVSTLELGDSALYLCASSPVAAANTGELFFGEGSRLTVL.

The rearrangement uses TRBV30 and TRBJ1-5, with 10 bases lining up with TRBD1. The CDR3 totals 14 residues. Germline V gives CDR1 GTSNPN, CDR2 SVGIG (reference sequence). The V gene end was trimmed by 2 bases and the J gene end by 5 bases; junction bases not matched to a gene: 3. CDR3 sequence (DNA): TGTGCCTGGAGTTCCGGACAGGGGGATCAGCCCCAGCATTTT. Residues: CAWSSGQGDQPQHF.

The chain carries TRBV7-9 and TRBJ1-2, with a weak D call TRBD1 (5 bases). The length of the CDR3 is 13 residues. Germline loops: CDR1 SEHNR, CDR2 FQNEAQ (reference sequence). V was shortened by 1 base and J by 6 bases, with 9 bases between the two germline ends. This CDR3 is CASSLGAGNGYTF. The CDR3 DNA reads TGTGCCAGCAGCTTAGGGGCAGGGAATGGCTACACCTTC.

This rearrangement joins TRBV6-1 to TRBJ1-5; D is ambiguous. Between the trimmed V and J ends, which lost 3 bases and 7 bases, there was a span of 13 bases. Germline-derived CDR1 and CDR2 are MNHNS and SASEGT. The CDR3 extends over 14 amino acids. The CDR3 protein is CASSEAGLGQPQHF. In nucleotides, the CDR3 is TGTGCCAGCAGTGAGGCGGGTTTAGGCCAGCCCCAGCATTTT.

This clone was picked up one time. The chain carries TRBV4-1 and TRBJ2-2; tentatively, D is TRBD1 (6 bases). Trimming took off 3 bases at V and 1 base at J, with 12 bases between the two ends. This CDR3 contains 16 residues. CDR1 is MGHRA and CDR2 is YSYEKL in the germline V gene. CDR3 sequence (DNA): TGCGCCAGCAGCCAGGGTCTCAGGGGGAACACCGGGGAGCTGTTTTTT. It codes for CASSQGLRGNTGELFF.